This TCR beta chain was found in a study of blood T cell repertoires in COVID-19. The wider study: In each case, the material was cDNA or gDNA derived from T cells, B-cell-depleted T cells, or PBMCs.

V shed 3 bases and J shed 4 bases, with 8 bases lying between them. CDR3 length equals 13 residues. Assay used: immunoSEQ multiplex PCR; TCRdb lists only in-frame clones, some missing. The sample consists of 200,000 to 250,000 clones, around nine tenths of them appearing once. The origin of this receptor is a young woman who had recovered from COVID-19. Sequences were obtained from peripheral blood. The J gene is TRBJ2-3, the V gene TRBV12-3 or TRBV12-4, with a tentative D call TRBD1 (6 bases). The CDR3 nucleotides read TGTGCCAGCAGTTTTGGGGGCGCAGATACGCAGTATTTT. Amino acids: CASSFGGADTQYF.